This TCR beta chain was captured by sequencing in a study of T cell responses to AZD1222 COVID-19 vaccine (dated by TCRdb to about 2021). Regarding the research as a whole: TCR sequencing was performed for 230 to 250 trial participants, of whom approximately 200 were given two doses of AZD1222 and some 25 were given two doses of MenACWY control vaccine. Trial participants were enrolled by age into 18-55, 56-69 and 70-plus year subgroups, with about 150, 28 and 57 TCR-sequenced participants respectively.

From a lookup of the germline V gene, CDR1 and CDR2 are SNHLY and FYNNEI. V is trimmed back by 6 bases and J by 5 bases, and the junction contains 11 bases that no gene match accounts for. CDR3 length: 15 amino acids, cysteine to phenylalanine. This entry keeps only the CDR3 DNA: 45 bases, framed from base 1. A remark on this clone: Its antigen remains undetermined. No much larger clone is present one base from it, and per-base qualities are unavailable.

Reading the label with the study, this specimen's time point is: about 28 days (+/-7) after the second vaccine dose. The sample's treatment or condition label, in plain terms: meningococcal conjugate vaccine given as trial control. The vaccinee samples were drawn from two UK trials, COV001 and COV002, one of which was a single-blind randomized controlled phase 2/3 trial testing AZD1222 (ChAdOx1 nCoV-19) in healthy adults. For TCRbeta chain sequencing, PBMC samples from trial participants were taken at day 0 and at day 28 after the second dose. The CDR3 regions of human TCRbeta chains were subjected to immunosequencing. The original methods were these. Repertoire TCRs were checked for matches against a reference library of SARS-CoV-2-specific TCRs that had been generated using the MIRA antigen-specificity platform. Breadth was defined as the fraction of unique TCRs that were SARS-CoV-2-associated. Depth was defined as the fraction of total T cells that were SARS-CoV-2-associated. Using the MIRA data, each spike-specific TCR was assigned both to the spike region to which the TCR was reactive and to a CD4 or CD8 class. Log10-transformed breadth and depth values were compared by one-way ANOVA with Sidak's multiple comparisons tests. TCRdb took this table from immuneACCESS and kept in-frame rearrangements with V and J called. Such tables lack part of the clones; where checked against another copy, unresolved V genes explain under half of the gap, and the rest is unexplained. The V and J calls and clone size were taken over from that table, and D and trimming were inferred from the DNA. The sample contains around 47,000 clones, about 80% of them found a single time. The ten biggest clones cover about 20% of the sample.

Points the paper makes about the study in general: The whole spike protein was spanned by vaccine-associated CD4 TCRs, and dominant responses were seen in regions 160-218 and 743-854. Most participants were white British and females outnumbered males, and the authors suggested that clonal diversity may have been underestimated. The 56-69-year group was small, and its depth increase did not reach significance, likely because of low power. Reportedly, almost half of the unique spike-specific TCRs recognized epitopes lying outside the regions that are mutated in the B.1.351 and B.1.1.7 variants. Conclusions about previously exposed vaccinees are limited, since just five or six AZD1222 recipients were seropositive for SARS-CoV-2 at baseline. No day 14 peak-response samples were available, so repertoires were characterized only after the peak T cell response. A significant rise in spike-specific TCR breadth and depth was observed after two AZD1222 doses relative to day 0 and relative to MenACWY recipients.

The receptor's source is an adult who received the MenACWY meningococcal vaccine as a control. This chain joins TRBV2 to TRBJ2-5; TRBD1 fits 8 bases in the junction. This specimen was peripheral blood, taken 28 days after the second dose of the MenACWY control vaccine. The CDR3 sequence is CASRSDRGREETQYF. The nucleotide sequence is TGTGCCAGCAGATCTGACAGGGGACGAGAGGAGACCCAGTACTTC.